This TCR beta chain was sequenced for a study of T cell changes during pregnancy in multiple sclerosis (dated by TCRdb to the late 2010s). About the investigation overall: The study examined how the T cell repertoire changed over the course of pregnancy in women with multiple sclerosis.

The CDR3 sequence holds 12 residues, the cysteine and phenylalanine included. Left in the record is the CDR3 DNA by itself, 36 bases read in frame from the first base. Relative to germline, V is missing 2 bases and J is missing 16 bases, with 10 bases of the junction outside any gene match. As encoded in the germline V gene, CDR1 is SQVTM while CDR2 is ANQGSEA. Library construction relied on the immunoSEQ multiplex PCR assay. TCRdb stores this immuneACCESS table with in-frame sequences only. Part of the clones is absent; in the studies checked, under half of the shortfall reflects unresolved V genes, and no reason is known for the rest. Present in this sample are around 35,000 clones, nearly 95% of which were seen just once. The leading ten clones occupy about 0.45% of the sample. A note on this clone: Its recognized antigen is unknown. No qualities accompany the bases; no much larger clone lies one base away.

The rearranged segments are TRBV29-1 and TRBJ2-1; 8 of the junction bases match TRBD2. The input for sequencing was CD4+ T cells from peripheral blood mononuclear cells, taken in the third trimester of pregnancy. The clonotype originates from a female donor in good health, enrolled as a control in a pregnancy study. The DNA sequence follows: TGCAGCGTTGAAATTGGTCGAGGACTAGCATTCTTC. Its translation is CSVEIGRGLAFF.